This is a list of T cell receptor beta chains from one sample in a study of identical twins. TCRdb re-called the 5' RACE reads with MiXCR, one entry per CDR3 protein. The data hold under 350,000 distinct CDR3 sequences, with around 9.7% observed a single time. The same data also contributed to another study, on yellow fever vaccine responses in identical twins.

Material for sequencing was CD8+ T cells sorted from blood. These receptors originate from a woman between 18 and 30 years old in good health. Each CDR3 is given with its conserved first and last residue. D genes are given only for firm matches. Only part of the rows carry a size: once, few, many, or a class if the clone is expanded.

size: many; V: TRBV9; J: TRBJ2-3; D: TRBD2; DNA: TGTGCCAGCAGCGCCGGACTAGCGGGGGGCCGGGATACGCAGTATTTT; CDR3: CASSAGLAGGRDTQYF
size: many; V: TRBV12-3/TRBV12-4; J: TRBJ1-5; D: TRBD1; DNA: TGTGCCAGCAGTCTCTTCAGGGGGACAGATAGCAATCAGCCCCAGCATTTT; CDR3: CASSLFRGTDSNQPQHF
size: many; V: TRBV9; J: TRBJ2-4; D: .; DNA: TGTGCCAGCAGCATCGGGGCAACGGCCAAAAACATTCAGTACTTC; CDR3: CASSIGATAKNIQYF
size: many; V: TRBV6-5; J: TRBJ1-2; D: .; DNA: TGTGCCAGCAGTTACTCGAGCGGAGAGGGTGGCTATGGCTACACCTTC; CDR3: CASSYSSGEGGYGYTF
size: many; V: TRBV25-1; J: TRBJ2-5; D: .; DNA: TGTGCCAGTGACCCCGGTGGGGAGACCCAGTACTTC; CDR3: CASDPGGETQYF
size: .; V: TRBV20-1; J: TRBJ2-7; D: .; DNA: TGCAGTGCTTCCGGGACACTCTACGAGCAGTACTTC; CDR3: CSASGTLYEQYF
size: few; V: TRBV9; J: TRBJ1-4; D: .; DNA: TGTGCCAGCAGCCTCTCCCGGGACGGGGGGAGAGAAAAACTGTTTTTT; CDR3: CASSLSRDGGREKLFF
size: few; V: TRBV2; J: TRBJ2-3; D: TRBD2; DNA: TGTGCCAGCGGAGAGGGGCTAGCGGGGAGCAACAGCCCTAGCACAGATACGCAGTATTTT; CDR3: CASGEGLAGSNSPSTDTQYF
size: .; V: TRBV2; J: TRBJ2-3; D: .; DNA: TGTGCCAGCAGCGGGGGTGGAGATACGCAGTATTTT; CDR3: CASSGGGDTQYF
size: many; V: TRBV12-3/TRBV12-4; J: TRBJ1-5; D: TRBD1; DNA: TGTGCCAGCAGTCCCTGGACAGGGCTAGATCAGCCCCAGCATTTT; CDR3: CASSPWTGLDQPQHF
size: .; V: TRBV3-1; J: TRBJ2-1; D: TRBD2; DNA: TGTGCCAGCAGCCAAGATTTATCACTAGCGGGGAACTACAATGAGCAGTTCTTC; CDR3: CASSQDLSLAGNYNEQFF
size: many; V: TRBV7-9; J: TRBJ1-1; D: .; DNA: TGTGCCAGCAGCCCGGGATGGGGGAACACTGAAGCTTTCTTT; CDR3: CASSPGWGNTEAFF